The 25 T cell receptor beta chains in this list originate from one sample, sequenced in a study of cytomegalovirus exposure and HLA in healthy donors. In the PCR, 60 Vbeta and 13 Jbeta primers were used. TCRdb's copy holds only in-frame clones and misses some; the assay was immunoSEQ multiplex PCR. This sample has some 220,000 clones, with around 84% found just once. The sample consisted of PBMCs. Source of these receptors: a girl aged 2-10 years in good health and CMV-seronegative.

The V and J genes are TRBV5-1 and TRBJ1-1, with 10 nucleotides matching TRBD1. Germline V gene sequence: CDR1 SGHRS, CDR2 YFSETQ. The CDR3 runs to 14 residues. V lost 4 bases, J lost 5 bases, and 5 bases stayed unmatched. The CDR3: CASSRDRGQTEAFF. In nucleotides, the CDR3 is TGCGCCAGCAGCCGCGACAGGGGGCAAACTGAAGCTTTCTTT.

This clone came up once. The chain couples TRBV11-2 to TRBJ1-3; D call uncertain. Germline loops: CDR1 SGHAT, CDR2 FQNNGV. This CDR3 comprises 15 residues. V was trimmed by 5 bases and J by 2 bases, leaving 13 bases between them. CDR3 DNA: TGTGCCAGCAGCCCCCAGGCCCAGACTGGAAACACCATATATTTT. As protein: CASSPQAQTGNTIYF. Drawing the rest from reference TRBV11-2 and TRBJ1-3, the complete variable domain is EAGVAQSPRYKIIEKRQSVAFWCNPISGHATLYWYQQILGQGPKLLIQFQNNGVVDDSQLPKDRFSAERLKGVDSTLKIQPAKLEDSAVYLCASSPQAQTGNTIYFGEGSWLTVV.

This chain joins TRBV19 and TRBJ1-5; D is ambiguous. CDR3 size: 14 residues. The germline V and J ends were trimmed by 5 bases and 0 bases, with 8 bases remaining between them. Germline V gene data show CDR1 as LNHDA and CDR2 as SQIVND (reference sequence). The CDR3 region has the DNA TGTGCCAGTAGTGGCTCTTATAGCAATCAGCCCCAGCATTTT. This sequence encodes CASSGSYSNQPQHF.

V and J are TRBV7-8 and TRBJ1-1, with D maybe TRBD1 (6 bases). There are 14 residues in the CDR3. Trimming pared 5 bases from V and 3 bases from J, leaving 13 bases between. Per the germline V gene, CDR1 is SGHVS and CDR2 is FQNEAQ. The CDR3 sequence is CASSQTGLDTEAFF. CDR3 nucleotide sequence: TGTGCCAGCAGCCAGACAGGACTAGACACTGAAGCTTTCTTT.

This clone was seen only once. The chain uses TRBV7-8 and TRBJ1-3; D ambiguous. Trimming removed 2 bases at V and 0 bases at J, with 14 bases between. The CDR3 extends over 17 amino acids. Per the germline V gene, CDR1 is SGHVS and CDR2 is FQNEAQ. CDR3 in amino acids: CASSLLYTVSSGNTIYF. CDR3 sequence (DNA): TGTGCCAGCAGCTTACTTTATACCGTCAGCTCTGGAAACACCATATATTTT.

The genes are TRBV9 and TRBJ2-5; TRBD1 might be the D (5 bases). Between the trimmed V and J ends, which lost 0 bases and 4 bases, there was a span of 10 bases. CDR1 and CDR2 (germline): SGDLS, YYNGEE. CDR3 length equals 14 residues. The CDR3 DNA reads as TGTGCCAGCAGCGTAGAAGGGGCAGGAGAGACCCAGTACTTC. This sequence encodes CASSVEGAGETQYF. The entire variable domain, with the rest obtained from reference TRBV9 and TRBJ2-5, is as follows: DSGVTQTPKHLITATGQRVTLRCSPRSGDLSVYWYQQSLDQGLQFLIQYYNGEERAKGNILERFSAQQFPDLHSELNLSSLELGDSALYFCASSVEGAGETQYFGPGTRLLVL.

The sample holds one count of this clone. This chain joins TRBV19 and TRBJ1-2; no reliable D call. Germline V gene sequence: CDR1 LNHDA, CDR2 SQIVND (reference sequence). CDR3 length: 12 residues. With 5 bases removed from V and 4 bases from J, the gap between germline ends came to 8 bases. CDR3 region: CASSRGSYGYTF. In nucleotides, the CDR3 is TGTGCCAGTAGTCGGGGTTCCTATGGCTACACCTTC. Drawing the rest from reference TRBV19 and TRBJ1-2, the complete variable domain is DGGITQSPKYLFRKEGQNVTLSCEQNLNHDAMYWYRQDPGQGLRLIYYSQIVNDFQKGDIAEGYSVSREKKESFPLTVTSAQKNPTAFYLCASSRGSYGYTFGSGTRLTVV.

The chain uses TRBV6-6 and TRBJ2-5, with 8 bases lining up with TRBD2. Germline trimming cut 2 bases from V and 2 bases from J; bases unmatched to any gene: 4. Germline CDR1 is MNHNY and CDR2 is SVGAGI (reference sequence). The CDR3 spans 15 residues. CDR3 in amino acids: CASSYRGLGQETQYF. DNA for the CDR3: TGTGCCAGCAGTTACCGGGGACTAGGGCAAGAGACCCAGTACTTC.

The chain couples TRBV11-2 to TRBJ1-1; 10 nucleotides agree with TRBD1. Germline CDR1 SGHAT, CDR2 FQNNGV. Trimming cost V 5 bases and J 3 bases; bases outside gene matches: 15. This CDR3 region has 18 residues. The CDR3 DNA follows: TGTGCCAGCAGCCCAAGTAGGCGGACAGGGGGTAGGGACACTGAAGCTTTCTTT. Amino acids: CASSPSRRTGGRDTEAFF.

The chain joins TRBV7-2 to TRBJ2-5; the D gene is possibly TRBD2 (5 bases). The CDR3 is 13 amino acids. V was shortened by 5 bases and J by 4 bases, with 11 bases between the two germline ends. Germline V CDR1 and CDR2: SGHTA, FQGNSA. The chain's CDR3 is CASSPGTIETQYF. The DNA for the CDR3 is TGTGCCAGCAGCCCGGGAACGATAGAGACCCAGTACTTC.

As regards this clone: Distinct nucleotide sequences in the sample also encode this CDR3. This chain links TRBV19 with TRBJ2-7; 8 bases are a match to TRBD1. The CDR3 has 14 residues. CDR1 and CDR2 from the germline V gene are LNHDA and SQIVND (reference sequence). Trimming removed 3 bases from V and 0 bases from J; junction bases left unmatched: 1. DNA for the CDR3: TGTGCCAGTAGTATTGGACAGGGCTCCTACGAGCAGTACTTC. Translated, it gives CASSIGQGSYEQYF.

The chain has TRBV2 and TRBJ2-5; TRBD2 agrees at 8 bases. The CDR3 sequence is 14 residues long. With V trimmed by 8 bases and J by 1 base, 6 bases remained unmatched. CDR1 is SNHLY and CDR2 is FYNNEI in the germline V gene. CDR3 in amino acids: CASGAGASQETQYF. CDR3 bases: TGTGCCAGCGGAGCGGGGGCATCCCAAGAGACCCAGTACTTC.

The chain uses TRBV15 and TRBJ2-1; the match to TRBD2 covers 7 bases. The ends lost 0 bases at V and 8 bases at J; junction bases unmatched: 10. This CDR3 has 16 amino acids. Germline V gene sequence: CDR1 LNHNV, CDR2 YYDKDF (reference sequence). The chain's CDR3 is CATSRDLRGSTDEQFF. CDR3 nucleotide sequence: TGTGCCACCAGCAGAGATTTACGCGGGAGTACTGATGAGCAGTTCTTC.

The DNA of the CDR3 is TGTGCCAGCAGCGCACCGGGACTAGCGGGGGGGGTTGGGGAGCTGTTTTTT. Amino acid sequence: CASSAPGLAGGVGELFF. The rearrangement uses TRBV9 and TRBJ2-2; 16 bases are shared with TRBD2. In germline, CDR1 is SGDLS, CDR2 YYNGEE. This CDR3 is 17 amino acids long. V shed 3 bases, J shed 8 bases, and the junction held 7 bases outside the gene matches.

The table lists this clone with a few counts. CDR3: CAWSGVWTARISYEQYF. In DNA form, the CDR3 reads TGTGCCTGGAGTGGAGTTTGGACTGCAAGGATTAGCTACGAGCAGTACTTC. The rearrangement uses TRBV30 and TRBJ2-5, with D maybe TRBD2 (5 bases). The last part of the DNA fits TRBJ2-7 better; the J call may be wrong. Per the germline V gene, CDR1 is GTSNPN and CDR2 is SVGIG (reference sequence). The CDR3 totals 17 residues.

This clone was seen only once. The CDR3 sequence: CASSQGNRDYTTFTGELFF. CDR3 in DNA: TGTGCCAGCAGCCAAGGTAACCGGGACTACACTACGTTCACCGGGGAGCTGTTTTTT. This sequence joins TRBV4-2 and TRBJ2-2, with 7 bases lining up with TRBD2. Germline CDR1 LGHNA, CDR2 YNFKEQ. This CDR3 spans 19 amino acids. Trimming cost V 1 base and J 4 bases; bases outside gene matches: 15.

This clone was seen a few times. This chain joins TRBV29-1 and TRBJ2-7; 7 positions agree with TRBD2. This CDR3 is built from 13 residues. CDR1 is SQVTM, CDR2 ANQGSEA, per germline. The J segment lost 3 bases and the V segment lost 5 bases, leaving 7 bases of the junction unmatched. The CDR3 bases are TGCAGCGTTAAACCGGGACTACTCTACGAGCAGTACTTC. The encoded protein is CSVKPGLLYEQYF.

V usage is TRBV7-9 and J usage is TRBJ2-3; D possibly corresponds to TRBD2 (6 bases). Germline loops: CDR1 SEHNR, CDR2 FQNEAQ (reference sequence). Trimming removed 3 bases at V and 6 bases at J, with 16 bases between. CDR3 length: 15 residues. CDR3 DNA: TGTGCCAGCAGCTTGGGACTCCACCGATTCGATACGCAGTATTTT. Protein product: CASSLGLHRFDTQYF.

The V call is TRBV6-5, the J call TRBJ2-3, with a possible D match to TRBD2 (5 bases). Germline values: CDR1 MNHEY, CDR2 SVGAGI. V was shortened by 10 bases and J by 0 bases, with 17 bases between the two germline ends. The CDR3 is 15 amino acids. CDR3 sequence (DNA): TGTGCCACCCAGAGGGCAGGAGCTAGCACAGATACGCAGTATTTT. It codes for CATQRAGASTDTQYF.

The chain is built from TRBV5-1 and TRBJ2-7; D may be TRBD2 (6 bases). The CDR3 contains 13 residues. Germline V gene data show CDR1 as SGHRS and CDR2 as YFSETQ. V was pared by 4 bases and J by 2 bases, with 10 bases between. The CDR3 is CASSPEGPYEQYF. Here the CDR3 DNA reads TGCGCCAGCAGCCCGGAGGGTCCCTACGAGCAGTACTTC.

The chain is built from TRBV10-2 and TRBJ2-2, with 9 positions matching TRBD2. The CDR3 runs to 17 residues. From germline, CDR1 is WSHSY and CDR2 SAAADI. V lost 0 bases and J lost 8; bases outside the gene matches: 10. CDR3 DNA sequence: TGCGCCAGCAGTGAGTCGACGGCGGGGGGGCCATCGGGGGAGCTGTTTTTT. It is translated as CASSESTAGGPSGELFF.

This chain uses TRBV2 with TRBJ1-1, with TRBD1 as a possible D gene (5 bases). Trimming stripped 0 bases from V and 8 bases from J, with 16 bases between. This CDR3 is 15 amino acids long. The germline CDR1 and CDR2 sequences are SNHLY and FYNNEI. The DNA for the CDR3 is TGTGCCAGCAGTGAAGCGGGGACTAATAGGGAGGAAGCTTTCTTT. This codes for CASSEAGTNREEAFF.

V gene TRBV11-3 combines with J gene TRBJ1-2; D gene ambiguous. The CDR3 sequence is 10 residues long. Deletions cut 7 bases from V and 8 bases from J, with 8 bases between. Germline V gives CDR1 SGHNT, CDR2 YENEEA. CDR3 sequence: CASNTGGYTF. For the CDR3, the DNA is TGTGCCAGCAATACGGGGGGCTACACCTTC.

The V gene is TRBV5-8, the J gene TRBJ2-5; D perhaps matches TRBD2 (5 bases). Trimming took 6 bases from V and 1 from J, leaving 16 bases between them. This CDR3 comprises 15 residues. CDR1 is SGHTS and CDR2 is YDEGEE in the germline V gene. CDR3 sequence: CASTSIGGSQETQYF. In nucleotides, the CDR3 is TGTGCCAGCACTTCAATAGGCGGGTCCCAAGAGACCCAGTACTTC.

V and J are TRBV5-1 and TRBJ2-3; 11 bases align to TRBD2. The CDR3 length is 17 residues. Trimming removed 3 bases from V and 2 bases from J; junction bases left unmatched: 8. CDR1 SGHRS and CDR2 YFSETQ come from the germline V gene. Written as DNA, the CDR3 is TGCGCCAGCAGCTGGGGGCTAGCGGGGGGCACCACAGATACGCAGTATTTT. Translation: CASSWGLAGGTTDTQYF.